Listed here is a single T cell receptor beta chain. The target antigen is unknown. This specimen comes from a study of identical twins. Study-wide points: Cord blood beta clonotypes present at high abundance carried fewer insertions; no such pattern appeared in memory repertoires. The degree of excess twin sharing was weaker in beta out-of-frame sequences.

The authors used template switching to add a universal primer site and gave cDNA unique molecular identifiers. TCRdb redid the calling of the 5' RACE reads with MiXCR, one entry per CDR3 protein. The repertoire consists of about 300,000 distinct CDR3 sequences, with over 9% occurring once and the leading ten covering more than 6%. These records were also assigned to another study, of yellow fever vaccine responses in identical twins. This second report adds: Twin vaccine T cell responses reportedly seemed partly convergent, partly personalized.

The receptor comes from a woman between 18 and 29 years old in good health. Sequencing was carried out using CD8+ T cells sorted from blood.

CDR3 bases: TGCAGTGCTAGACCGGGGGAGCGCCGCTCCTACAATGAGCAGTTCTTC. It specifies CSARPGERRSYNEQFF. The V and J genes are TRBV20-1 and TRBJ2-1; D is perhaps TRBD2 (6 bases). V gave up 2 bases and J gave up 0 bases, with 14 bases separating them. Germline lookup yields CDR1 DFQATT and CDR2 SNEGSKA (reference sequence). This CDR3 has 16 amino acids.